This TCR beta chain was captured by sequencing in a study of cytomegalovirus exposure and HLA in healthy donors. Whole-study context: The study's early data release held some 85 million unique TCRs from HLA-typed donors.

It was with 60 Vbeta and 13 Jbeta primers that the PCR ran. Sequencing was performed with immunoSEQ multiplex PCR; in TCRdb, only in-frame clones are kept and a portion is missing. The sample holds some 89,000 clones, approximately 80% seen once. Germline lookup yields CDR1 MNHNS and CDR2 SASEGT. The CDR3 loop spans 15 amino acids. Trimming removed 5 bases from V and 0 bases from J, with 14 bases in between. This clone was recorded once. Sequencing input: PBMCs. The sequence derives from a woman between 40 and 50 years old in good health and CMV-seropositive. This rearrangement joins TRBV6-1 to TRBJ2-7; tentative D call: TRBD2 (5 bases). CDR3 residues: CASSPRAGDSYEQYF. Here the CDR3 DNA reads TGTGCCAGCAGTCCTAGGGCGGGTGACTCCTACGAGCAGTACTTC.